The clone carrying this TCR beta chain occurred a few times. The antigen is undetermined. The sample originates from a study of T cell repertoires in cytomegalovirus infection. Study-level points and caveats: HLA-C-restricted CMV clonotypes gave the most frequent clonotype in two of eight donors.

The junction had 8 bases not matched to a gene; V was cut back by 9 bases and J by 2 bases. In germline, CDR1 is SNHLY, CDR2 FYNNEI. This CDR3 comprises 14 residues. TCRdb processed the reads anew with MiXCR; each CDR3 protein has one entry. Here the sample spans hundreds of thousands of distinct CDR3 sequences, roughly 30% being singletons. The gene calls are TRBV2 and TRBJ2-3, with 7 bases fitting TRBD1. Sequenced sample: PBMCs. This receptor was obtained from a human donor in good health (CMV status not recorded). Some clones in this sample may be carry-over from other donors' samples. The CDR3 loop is CARRLDRNTDTQYF. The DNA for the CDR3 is TGTGCCAGACGTCTGGACAGGAACACAGATACGCAGTATTTT.